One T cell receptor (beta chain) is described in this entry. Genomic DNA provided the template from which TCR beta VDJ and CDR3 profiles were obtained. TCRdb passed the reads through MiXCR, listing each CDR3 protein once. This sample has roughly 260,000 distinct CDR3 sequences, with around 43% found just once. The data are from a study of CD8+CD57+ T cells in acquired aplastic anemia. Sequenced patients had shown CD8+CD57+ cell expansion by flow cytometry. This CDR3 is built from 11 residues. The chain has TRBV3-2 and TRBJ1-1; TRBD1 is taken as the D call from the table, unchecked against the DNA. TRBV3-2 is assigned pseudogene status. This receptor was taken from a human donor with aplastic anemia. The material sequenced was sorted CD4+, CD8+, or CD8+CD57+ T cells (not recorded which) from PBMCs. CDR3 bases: TGTGCCAGCAGTGACAGGAGCGAAGCTTTCTTT. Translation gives CASSDRSEAFF.